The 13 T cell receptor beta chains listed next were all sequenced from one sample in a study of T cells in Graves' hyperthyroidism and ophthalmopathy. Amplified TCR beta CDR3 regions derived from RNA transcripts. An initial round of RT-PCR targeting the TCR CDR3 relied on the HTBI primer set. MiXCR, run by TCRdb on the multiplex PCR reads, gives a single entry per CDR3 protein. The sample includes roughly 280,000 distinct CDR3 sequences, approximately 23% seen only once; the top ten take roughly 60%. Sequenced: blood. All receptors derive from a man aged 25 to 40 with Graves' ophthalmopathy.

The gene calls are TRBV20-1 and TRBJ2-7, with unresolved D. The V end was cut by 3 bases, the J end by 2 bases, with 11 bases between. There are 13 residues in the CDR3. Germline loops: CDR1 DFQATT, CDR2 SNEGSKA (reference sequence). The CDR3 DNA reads TGCAGTGCTAGCCTTGGTCGTGCCTACGAGCAGTACTTC. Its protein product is CSASLGRAYEQYF.

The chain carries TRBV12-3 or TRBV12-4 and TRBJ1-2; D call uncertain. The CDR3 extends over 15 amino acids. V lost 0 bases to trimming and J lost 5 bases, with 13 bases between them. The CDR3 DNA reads TGTGCCAGCAGTTTAGCACGGGGTATCCCGTATGGCTACACCTTC. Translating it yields CASSLARGIPYGYTF.

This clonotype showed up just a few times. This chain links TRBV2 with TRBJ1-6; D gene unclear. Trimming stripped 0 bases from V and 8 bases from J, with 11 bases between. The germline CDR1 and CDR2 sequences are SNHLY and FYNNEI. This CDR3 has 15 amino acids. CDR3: CASSEAGRSDSPLHF. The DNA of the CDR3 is TGTGCCAGCAGTGAAGCAGGCAGGTCTGATTCACCCCTCCACTTT.

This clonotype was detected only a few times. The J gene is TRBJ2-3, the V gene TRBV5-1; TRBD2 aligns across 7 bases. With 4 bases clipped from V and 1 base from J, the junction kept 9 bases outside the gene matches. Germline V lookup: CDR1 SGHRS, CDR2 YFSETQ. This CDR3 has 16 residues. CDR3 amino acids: CASSIGYTSGTDTQYF. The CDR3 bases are TGCGCCAGCAGCATAGGCTACACTAGCGGCACAGATACGCAGTATTTT.

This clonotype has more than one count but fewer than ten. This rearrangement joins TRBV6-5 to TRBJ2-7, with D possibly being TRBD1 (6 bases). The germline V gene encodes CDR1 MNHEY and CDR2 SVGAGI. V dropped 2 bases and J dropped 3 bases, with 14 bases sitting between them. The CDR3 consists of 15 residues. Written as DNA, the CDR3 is TGTGCCAGCAGTTACGACCGGGACAAGCACTACGAGCAGTACTTC. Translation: CASSYDRDKHYEQYF.

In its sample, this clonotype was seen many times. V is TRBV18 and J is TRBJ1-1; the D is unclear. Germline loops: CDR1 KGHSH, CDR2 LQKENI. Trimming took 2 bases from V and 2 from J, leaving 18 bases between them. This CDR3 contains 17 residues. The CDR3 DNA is TGTGCCAGCTCACCATCGCAGAGGGCTATCGCTAACACTGAAGCTTTCTTT. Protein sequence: CASSPSQRAIANTEAFF.

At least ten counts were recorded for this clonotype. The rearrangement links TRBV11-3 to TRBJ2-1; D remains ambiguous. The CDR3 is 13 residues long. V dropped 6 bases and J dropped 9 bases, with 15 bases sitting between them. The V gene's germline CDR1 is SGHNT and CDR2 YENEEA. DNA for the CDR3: TGTGCCAGCAGTGTGGGCGAGGTTGGTGAGCAGTTCTTC. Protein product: CASSVGEVGEQFF.

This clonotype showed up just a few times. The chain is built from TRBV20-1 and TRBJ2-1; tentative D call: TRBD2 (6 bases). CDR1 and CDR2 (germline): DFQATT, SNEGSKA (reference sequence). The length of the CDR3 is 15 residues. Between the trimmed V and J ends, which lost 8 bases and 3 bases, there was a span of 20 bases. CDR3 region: CSLAGGRGYYNEQFF. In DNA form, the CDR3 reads TGCAGTCTAGCTGGGGGGAGAGGGTACTACAATGAGCAGTTCTTC.

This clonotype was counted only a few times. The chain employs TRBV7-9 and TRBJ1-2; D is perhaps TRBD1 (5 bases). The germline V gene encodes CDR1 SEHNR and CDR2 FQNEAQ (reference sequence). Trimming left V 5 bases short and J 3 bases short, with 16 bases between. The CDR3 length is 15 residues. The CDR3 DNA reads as TGTGCCAGCAGCCTCCGGGACCCCAGGGACTATGGCTACACCTTC. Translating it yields CASSLRDPRDYGYTF.

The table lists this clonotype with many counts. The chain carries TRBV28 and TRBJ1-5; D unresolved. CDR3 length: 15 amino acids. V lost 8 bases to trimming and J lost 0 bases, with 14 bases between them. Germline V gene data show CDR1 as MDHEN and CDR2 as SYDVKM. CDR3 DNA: TGTGCCAGCGGTAAGACGGTGTATAGCAATCAGCCCCAGCATTTT. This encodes CASGKTVYSNQPQHF. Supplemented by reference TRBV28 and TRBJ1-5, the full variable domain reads DVKVTQSSRYLVKRTGEKVFLECVQDMDHENMFWYRQDPGLGLRLIYFSYDVKMKEKGDIPEGYSVSREKKERFSLILESASTNQTSMYLCASGKTVYSNQPQHFGDGTRLSIL.

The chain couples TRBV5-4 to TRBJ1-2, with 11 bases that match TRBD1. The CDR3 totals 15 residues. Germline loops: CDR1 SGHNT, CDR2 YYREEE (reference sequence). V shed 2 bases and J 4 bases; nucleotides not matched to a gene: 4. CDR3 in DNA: TGTGCCAGCAGCTTCCGGGACAGGGGGTTCTATGGCTACACCTTC. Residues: CASSFRDRGFYGYTF.

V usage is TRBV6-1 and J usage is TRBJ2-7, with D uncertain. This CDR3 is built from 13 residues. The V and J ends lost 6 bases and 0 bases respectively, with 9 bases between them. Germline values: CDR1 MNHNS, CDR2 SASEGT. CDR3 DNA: TGTGCCAGCAGGGAATCAAGCTCCTACGAGCAGTACTTC. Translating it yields CASRESSSYEQYF.

The CDR3 loop is CASSLGRAGVGVETQYF. The CDR3 nucleotides are TGTGCCAGCAGTCTCGGACGAGCGGGAGTGGGAGTGGAGACCCAGTACTTC. The rearrangement links TRBV12-3 or TRBV12-4 to TRBJ2-5; 8 nucleotides line up with TRBD2. Unmatched junction bases numbered 16, after V lost 5 bases and J lost 5 bases. The CDR3 sequence is 17 residues long.